The clone carrying this TCR beta chain was counted ten times or more. TCRdb fed the 5' RACE reads into MiXCR, producing one record per CDR3 protein. The sample yields approximately 79,000 distinct CDR3 sequences, roughly 13% seen once. The sample is drawn from a study of early T cells in non-severe SARS-CoV-2 infection. CDR1 is MGHDK and CDR2 is SYGVNS in the germline V gene. The CDR3 sequence is 15 residues long. The junction had 7 bases not matched to a gene; V was cut back by 3 bases and J by 8 bases. J is TRBJ2-1 and V is TRBV25-1; TRBD2 aligns across 10 bases. The receptor comes from an adult who was a healthcare worker with PCR-confirmed SARS-CoV-2 infection or an uninfected control (not recorded which). Sequencing used whole blood. CDR3: CASSDPASGSDEQFF. CDR3 bases: TGTGCCAGCAGTGATCCGGCTAGCGGGAGTGATGAGCAGTTCTTC.